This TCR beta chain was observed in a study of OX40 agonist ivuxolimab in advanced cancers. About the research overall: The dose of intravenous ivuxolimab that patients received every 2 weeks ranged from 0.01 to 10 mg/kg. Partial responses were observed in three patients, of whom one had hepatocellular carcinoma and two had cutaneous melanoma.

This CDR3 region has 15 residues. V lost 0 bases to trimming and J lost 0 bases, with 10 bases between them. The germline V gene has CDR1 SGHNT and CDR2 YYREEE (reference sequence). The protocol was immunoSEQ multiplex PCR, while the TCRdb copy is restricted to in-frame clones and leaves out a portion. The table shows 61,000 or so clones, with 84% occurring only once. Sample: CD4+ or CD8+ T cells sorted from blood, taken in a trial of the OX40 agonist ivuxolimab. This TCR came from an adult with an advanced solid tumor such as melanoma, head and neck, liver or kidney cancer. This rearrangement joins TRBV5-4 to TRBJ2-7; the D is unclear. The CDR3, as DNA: TGTGCCAGCAGCTTGGGAGGATCGAGCTCCTACGAGCAGTACTTC. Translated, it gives CASSLGGSSSYEQYF.